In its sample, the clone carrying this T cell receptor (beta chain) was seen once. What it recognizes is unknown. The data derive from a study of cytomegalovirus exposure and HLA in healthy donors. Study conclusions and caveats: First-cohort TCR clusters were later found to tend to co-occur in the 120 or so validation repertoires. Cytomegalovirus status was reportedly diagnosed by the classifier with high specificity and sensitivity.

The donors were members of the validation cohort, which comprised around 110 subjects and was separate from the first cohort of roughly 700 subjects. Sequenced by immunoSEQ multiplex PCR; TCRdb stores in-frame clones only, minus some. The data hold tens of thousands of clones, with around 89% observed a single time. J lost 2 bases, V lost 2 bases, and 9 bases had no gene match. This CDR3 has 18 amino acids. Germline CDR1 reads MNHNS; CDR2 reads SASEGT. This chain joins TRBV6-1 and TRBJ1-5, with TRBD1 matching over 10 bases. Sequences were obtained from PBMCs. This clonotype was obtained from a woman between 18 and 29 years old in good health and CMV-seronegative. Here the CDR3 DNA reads TGTGCCAGCAGTGAATTCTGGGACAGGGGCGGTGGCAATCAGCCCCAGCATTTT. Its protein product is CASSEFWDRGGGNQPQHF.